The source of this T cell receptor beta chain is a study of cytomegalovirus exposure and HLA in healthy donors. Study-wide background: In terms of ancestry, the Caucasian-associated cluster contained 81% of the roughly 400 genotyped donors. Study findings and constraints: Reportedly, HLA-A and HLA-B alleles of most subjects were accurately predicted from TCR beta. Rarity held for most TCR sequences, but there were some public TCRs that occurred in many donors. The authors later found TCR association rates varying by HLA locus, with DRB1 most and HLA-C fewest.

Primers for the PCR totalled 60 Vbeta and 13 Jbeta. TCRdb's copy holds only in-frame clones and misses some; the assay was immunoSEQ multiplex PCR. Among around 200,000 clones listed, around 83% were seen once. The CDR3 has 16 residues. CDR1 SGHAT and CDR2 FQDESV come from the germline V gene (reference sequence). V trimming: 5 bases; J trimming: 4 bases; junction bases outside the gene matches: 11. Notes on this clone: Its antigen is unknown.

Sample: PBMCs. The chain employs TRBV11-1 and TRBJ1-2, with TRBD1 matching over 9 bases. The TCR was taken from a girl aged 2 to 10 in good health and CMV-seropositive. The CDR3 sequence is CASSATTGGWGYGYTF. In DNA form, the CDR3 reads TGTGCCAGCAGCGCCACGACAGGGGGATGGGGCTATGGCTACACCTTC.